A single T cell receptor (beta chain) is shown here with its context. Its antigen is as yet unknown. Naive CD4+ cells were CD45RA-selected; the remaining cells were memory. The record originates from a study of shared clonotypes between healthy human individuals. Sequenced by immunoSEQ multiplex PCR; TCRdb stores in-frame clones only, minus some. The sample includes around 700,000 clones, approximately 75% of them seen just once. Study-level points and caveats: An expected dependence of interdonor clonotype sharing on sequencing depth was noted.

This CDR3 comprises 15 residues. Germline trimming cut 2 bases from V and 7 bases from J; bases unmatched to any gene: 7. CDR1 and CDR2 from the germline V gene are SEHNR and FQNEAQ (reference sequence). The clonotype originates from a woman in her twenties or thirties in good health. What was sequenced was memory CD4+ T cells sorted from blood. Indicated subset: CD45RA-negative fraction. The V and J genes are TRBV7-9 and TRBJ2-7; 11 bases agree with TRBD1. CDR3 in DNA: TGTGCCAGCAGCTTAACCGGGACAGGGGGATCAGAGCAGTACTTC. It specifies CASSLTGTGGSEQYF. Full variable domain (outside the CDR3, taken from reference TRBV7-9 and TRBJ2-7): DTGVSQNPRHKITKRGQNVTFRCDPISEHNRLYWYRQTLGQGPEFLTYFQNEAQLEKSRLLSDRFSAERPKGSFSTLEIQRTEQGDSAMYLCASSLTGTGGSEQYFGPGTRLTVT.